The T cell receptor beta chain described here comes from a study of blood T cell repertoires in COVID-19. Looking at the study overall: The United States, Italy and Spain provided the acute and convalescent COVID-19 samples.

Data came from immunoSEQ multiplex PCR; TCRdb stores just in-frame clones and leaves some out. The table records hundreds of thousands of clones, roughly nine tenths of them present only once. The CDR3 is 17 residues long. Germline loops: CDR1 MNHEY, CDR2 SMNVEV (reference sequence). The V gene end was trimmed by 0 bases and the J gene end by 1 base; junction bases not matched to a gene: 8. The sequencing input was peripheral blood. The gene calls are TRBV27 and TRBJ1-2; TRBD1 agrees at 7 bases. The source is a man aged 18 to 29 with active or convalescent COVID-19. The CDR3: CASSLSTGIGLNYGYTF. The CDR3 region has the DNA TGTGCCAGCAGTTTATCGACAGGGATCGGACTTAACTATGGCTACACCTTC.